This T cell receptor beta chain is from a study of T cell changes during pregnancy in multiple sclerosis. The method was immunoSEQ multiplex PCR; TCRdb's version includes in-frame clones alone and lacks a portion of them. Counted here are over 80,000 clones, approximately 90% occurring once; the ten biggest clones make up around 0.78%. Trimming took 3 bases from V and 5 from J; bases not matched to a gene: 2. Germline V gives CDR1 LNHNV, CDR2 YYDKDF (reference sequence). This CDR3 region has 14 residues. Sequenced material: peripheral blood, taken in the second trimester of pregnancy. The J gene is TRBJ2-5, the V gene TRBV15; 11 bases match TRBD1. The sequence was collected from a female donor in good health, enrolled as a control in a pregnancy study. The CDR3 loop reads CATSRDRGPETQYF. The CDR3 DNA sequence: TGTGCCACCAGCAGGGACAGGGGGCCTGAGACCCAGTACTTC.